This T cell receptor beta chain was obtained from a study of T cell responses to AZD1222 COVID-19 vaccine (dated by TCRdb to the early 2020s). Turning to the overall study: TCR sequencing covered fewer than 250 trial participants: 200 to 220 given two doses of AZD1222 and 26 given two doses of MenACWY control vaccine. Enrollment into the trials was organized by age into subgroups of 18-55, 56-69 and 70-plus years, and those subgroups contained roughly 150, 30 and 60 TCR-sequenced participants, respectively.

Sample time point, as interpreted from the label and publication: about 28 days (+/-7) after the second vaccine dose. AZD1222 recipients given second doses at about 4 weeks or at about 12 weeks were pooled, since spike-specific TCR depth and breadth were not found to differ between the two schedules. Vaccinee samples were obtained from the UK trials COV001 and COV002, which included a single-blind randomized controlled phase 2/3 trial of AZD1222 (ChAdOx1 nCoV-19) in healthy adults. Trial participant PBMC samples were collected at day 0 and day 28 after the second dose for TCRbeta chain sequencing. On the study overall, not on this receptor specifically: CD4 TCRs associated with the vaccine covered the entire spike protein, and the dominant responses were in regions 160-218 and 743-854. Conclusions about previously exposed vaccinees are limited because only five to seven AZD1222 recipients were SARS-CoV-2 seropositive at baseline. Participants were mostly white British and included more females than males, and it was suggested by the authors that clonal diversity may have been underestimated. The 56-69-year group was small, and its depth increase did not reach significance, likely because of low power. Epitopes outside the regions mutated in the B.1.351 and B.1.1.7 variants were reportedly recognized by nearly half of the unique spike-specific TCRs. A significant rise in spike-specific TCR breadth and depth was observed after two AZD1222 doses relative to day 0 and relative to MenACWY recipients. No day 14 peak-response samples were available, so repertoires were characterized only after the peak T cell response.

In regard to this clone: There is no known antigen for this receptor. Base-call qualities are not available, and no considerably larger clone is one nucleotide away.

Taken from cysteine to phenylalanine, the CDR3 has 16 residues. The kept DNA is CDR3 alone, 48 bases in frame from the first base. The germline V gene (reference sequence) sets CDR1 to SEHNR and CDR2 to FQNEAQ. Unmatched junction bases come to 11, with V trimmed by 6 bases and J by 3 bases. The CDR3 regions of human TCRbeta chains were subjected to immunosequencing. On the study's bioinformatics: Repertoire TCRs were checked for matches against a reference library of SARS-CoV-2-specific TCRs that had been generated using the MIRA antigen-specificity platform. Breadth was defined as the fraction of unique TCRs that were SARS-CoV-2-associated. Depth was defined as the fraction of total T cells that were SARS-CoV-2-associated. Using the MIRA data, each spike-specific TCR was mapped to the spike region that the TCR reacts to and placed in a CD4 or CD8 class. Log10-transformed breadth and depth values were compared by one-way ANOVA with Sidak's multiple comparisons tests. Sourced from immuneACCESS, this table was stored by TCRdb with only in-frame sequences that have V and J called. A share of the clones is absent; for the studies checked, an unresolved V gene accounts for under half, and the remainder has no known explanation. V and J calls plus clone size are reproduced from that table; the DNA served to infer D and trimming. Recorded for this sample are roughly 150,000 clones; 90% to 95% of them occurred a single time. The biggest ten clones account for under 1.5% of the sample.

Sequences were derived from peripheral blood, sampled 28 days after the second AZD1222 dose. The chain was built from TRBV7-9 and TRBJ1-3; 7 of the junction bases match TRBD1. This TCR was sampled from an adult who received the AZD1222 COVID-19 vaccine. The sequenced DNA: TGTGCCAGCAGTTTGACAGGGCTTGGCAGTGGAAACACCATATATTTT. Its product reads: CASSLTGLGSGNTIYF. The full variable domain, completed from the reference TRBV7-9 and TRBJ1-3 proteins outside the CDR3, reads DTGVSQNPRHKITKRGQNVTFRCDPISEHNRLYWYRQTLGQGPEFLTYFQNEAQLEKSRLLSDRFSAERPKGSFSTLEIQRTEQGDSAMYLCASSLTGLGSGNTIYFGEGSWLTVV.